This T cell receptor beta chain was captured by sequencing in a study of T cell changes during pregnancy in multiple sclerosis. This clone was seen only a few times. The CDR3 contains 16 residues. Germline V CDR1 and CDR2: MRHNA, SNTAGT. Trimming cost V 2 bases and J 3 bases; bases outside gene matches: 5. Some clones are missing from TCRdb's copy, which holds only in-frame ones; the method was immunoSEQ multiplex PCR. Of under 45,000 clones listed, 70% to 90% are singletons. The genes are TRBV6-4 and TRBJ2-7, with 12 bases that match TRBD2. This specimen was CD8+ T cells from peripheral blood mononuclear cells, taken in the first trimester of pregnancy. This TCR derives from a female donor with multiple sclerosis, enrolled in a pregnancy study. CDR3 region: CASSDPRLAGDYEQYF. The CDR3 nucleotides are TGTGCCAGCAGTGACCCCCGACTAGCGGGGGACTACGAGCAGTACTTC.